This T cell receptor beta chain was retrieved from a study of cytomegalovirus exposure and HLA in healthy donors. Whole-study context: The same platform as the roughly 700 first-cohort repertoires was used for the 110 or so validation repertoires, a later analysis reported. The study's findings and limits: Specific recognition of CMV antigens was confirmed in vitro for a few chains (all CMV-associated). The authors listed some 160 TCR beta chains as cytomegalovirus-associated.

Details on this clone: No antigen is known for it.

TCRdb's copy holds only in-frame clones and misses some; the assay was immunoSEQ multiplex PCR. The sample has fewer than 300,000 clones, roughly 88% seen once. V shed 3 bases, J shed 0 bases, and the junction held 5 bases outside the gene matches. The CDR3 consists of 16 residues. CDR1 and CDR2 (germline): SGHAT, FQNNGV. The chain has TRBV11-2 and TRBJ1-2; 9 bases match TRBD1. The clonotype was recovered from a woman aged 18-35 years in good health and CMV-seronegative. The sequenced sample consisted of PBMCs. Here the CDR3 DNA reads TGTGCCAGCAGCTTGGGGACAGGGCGCGCTAACTATGGCTACACCTTC. This encodes CASSLGTGRANYGYTF.